The 2 T cell receptor beta chains below were found in one sample sequenced in a study of T cells in Graves' hyperthyroidism and ophthalmopathy. Regions amplified from RNA transcripts were the TCR beta CDR3 regions. Carried out on the TCR CDR3, a first-round RT-PCR used the HTBI primer set. Each CDR3 protein gets one entry after TCRdb re-called the multiplex PCR reads with MiXCR. The sample holds 300,000 to 400,000 distinct CDR3 sequences, around a fifth seen once. Sequenced material: blood. The receptors derive from a woman aged 50 to 60 with Graves' hyperthyroidism.

This clonotype was recorded at least ten times. The chain combines TRBV7-9 with TRBJ2-3; TRBD1 matches at 11 bases. This CDR3 contains 14 residues. Germline lookup yields CDR1 SEHNR and CDR2 FQNEAQ (reference sequence). The J segment lost 8 bases and the V segment lost 5 bases, leaving 6 bases of the junction unmatched. CDR3 bases: TGTGCCAGCAGCCCCGGACAGGGGGCGTCTACGCAGTATTTT. This gives the protein CASSPGQGASTQYF.

This clonotype was recorded a few times. This sequence joins TRBV4-1 and TRBJ1-2, with TRBD1 matching 7 bases. Germline-derived CDR1 and CDR2 are MGHRA and YSYEKL. This CDR3 spans 17 amino acids. Losses at the gene ends were 5 bases for V and 0 bases for J; bases not matched to a gene: 12. The CDR3 loop reads CASSNPTGLQANYGYTF. The CDR3, as DNA: TGCGCCAGCAGCAACCCGACAGGGCTACAAGCTAACTATGGCTACACCTTC.